The 8 T cell receptor beta chains below come from one sample, sequenced in a study of neoadjuvant nivolumab and ipilimumab in lung cancer (dated by TCRdb to the early 2020s). The library came from the immunoSEQ multiplex PCR assay. As stored in TCRdb, this immuneACCESS dataset retains in-frame rearrangements with V and J assigned. A fraction of the clones does not appear; measured against another copy, unresolved V genes explain less than half of the discrepancy, and the remainder lacks a known reason. Counted in this sample were some 50,000 clones; around 89% of them appeared once. Of the sample, about 3.5% is held by the ten largest clones. This sample's time point label indicates: pretherapy, before neoadjuvant immune checkpoint inhibitors. Here the sequenced sample was blood, taken before neoadjuvant nivolumab, alone or with ipilimumab. Every receptor here comes from an adult with non-small cell lung cancer. Some clones in this sample may be carry-over from other donors' samples.

The chain links TRBV14 to TRBJ2-5; a weak D match, TRBD1 (6 bases). Germline V lookup: CDR1 SGHDN, CDR2 FVKESK. The V end was cut by 5 bases, the J end by 7 bases, with 11 bases between. The CDR3 spans 12 residues. CDR3 in amino acids: CASSTGLMTQYF. CDR3 nucleotide sequence: TGTGCCAGCAGCACAGGGTTGATGACCCAGTACTTC.

The chain is built from TRBV6-5 and TRBJ1-1, with unresolved D. Trimming took 6 bases from V and 11 from J, leaving 13 bases between them. Germline V CDR1 and CDR2: MNHEY, SVGAGI. The CDR3 covers 11 residues. CDR3 region: CASSSTLGAFF. Here the CDR3 DNA reads TGTGCCAGCAGCTCTACACTAGGGGCTTTCTTT.

The rearrangement uses TRBV18 and TRBJ1-5, with D possibly being TRBD1 (5 bases). The ends were cut back, 3 bases at V and 6 bases at J, with 15 bases in the middle. There are 15 residues in the CDR3. Germline lookup yields CDR1 KGHSH and CDR2 LQKENI. The CDR3 DNA reads TGTGCCAGCTCACCCGGCTGGGGGTCTGGTCAGCCCCAGCATTTT. As protein: CASSPGWGSGQPQHF.

The gene calls are TRBV19 and TRBJ1-1; the match to TRBD1 covers 7 bases. Losses at the gene ends were 4 bases for V and 3 bases for J; bases not matched to a gene: 14. The germline V gene encodes CDR1 LNHDA and CDR2 SQIVND (reference sequence). This CDR3 has 17 amino acids. The CDR3 DNA is TGTGCCAGTAGTACCCCGTGGCAGGGGGAATTGGACACTGAAGCTTTCTTT. Amino acids: CASSTPWQGELDTEAFF.

J is TRBJ1-2 and V is TRBV18, with TRBD1 matching over 9 bases. J was trimmed by 9 bases and V by 2 bases; bases with no gene match: 13. The CDR3 has 16 amino acids. Germline-derived CDR1 and CDR2 are KGHSH and LQKENI. The chain's CDR3 is CASSPIDSDRGFRYTF. The DNA for the CDR3 is TGTGCCAGCTCACCAATCGATTCGGACAGGGGCTTCCGCTACACCTTC.

There are a few counts of this clone. The genes are TRBV6-5 and TRBJ2-7; weak D call: TRBD2 (6 bases). This CDR3 is 15 amino acids long. The V gene lost 6 bases and the J gene lost 3 bases, with 18 bases spanning the gap. Germline lookup yields CDR1 MNHEY and CDR2 SVGAGI. CDR3 amino acids: CASSRPSTGVYEQYF. The CDR3 coding sequence is TGTGCCAGCAGCCGACCTTCTACGGGGGTCTACGAGCAGTACTTC.

The gene calls are TRBV5-1 and TRBJ2-3; D tentatively reads TRBD1 or TRBD2 (5 bases each). Germline CDR1 is SGHRS and CDR2 is YFSETQ. There are 15 residues in the CDR3. Trimming left V 0 bases short and J 2 bases short, with 10 bases between. This CDR3 is CASSLEGRYTDTQYF. The CDR3 region has the DNA TGCGCCAGCAGCTTGGAGGGGAGATACACAGATACGCAGTATTTT. Full variable domain (outside the CDR3, taken from reference TRBV5-1 and TRBJ2-3): KAGVTQTPRYLIKTRGQQVTLSCSPISGHRSVSWYQQTPGQGLQFLFEYFSETQRNKGNFPGRFSGRQFSNSRSEMNVSTLELGDSALYLCASSLEGRYTDTQYFGPGTRLTVL.

The chain links TRBV6-5 to TRBJ1-5, with D hard to call. Trimming left V 2 bases short and J 7 bases short, with 12 bases between. The CDR3 is made up of 14 amino acids. Germline CDR1 is MNHEY and CDR2 is SVGAGI. CDR3 in amino acids: CASSYVGWRQPQHF. DNA of the CDR3: TGTGCCAGCAGTTACGTGGGTTGGAGGCAGCCCCAGCATTTT.